This T cell receptor (beta chain) was documented in a study of blood T cell repertoires in COVID-19. About the study: Researchers got acute and convalescent COVID-19 samples from the United States, Italy and Spain.

The participants were between about 18 and 95 years old and came from under 25 US areas. Cohorts were determined from participant-reported clinical history. The V end lost 0 bases, the J end lost 5 bases, and 16 bases lay between the germline ends. The CDR3 loop spans 16 amino acids. Germline V gene sequence: CDR1 MNHEY, CDR2 SVGAGI. Sequencing was performed with immunoSEQ multiplex PCR; in TCRdb, only in-frame clones are kept and a portion is missing. The sample holds roughly 400,000 clones, roughly 90% seen once. The sequence was collected from a woman between 18 and 30 years old who had been exposed to COVID-19. V and J are TRBV6-5 and TRBJ1-1; a weak D match, TRBD1 (6 bases). Sequencing used PBMCs or T cells enriched from blood (not recorded which). The CDR3: CASSYSRAGAGTEAFF. Here the CDR3 DNA reads TGTGCCAGCAGTTACTCTCGGGCGGGGGCCGGGACTGAAGCTTTCTTT.